This T cell receptor beta chain emerged from a study of blood T cell repertoires in COVID-19. The repertoire was sequenced with immunoSEQ multiplex PCR; TCRdb's copy has only in-frame clones and lacks some. The table has a few hundred thousand clones, more than 80% seen once. V lost 7 bases to trimming and J lost 4 bases; unmatched junction nucleotides: 9. CDR3 length equals 15 residues. Germline V gives CDR1 MNHEY, CDR2 SMNVEV (reference sequence). V gene TRBV27 combines with J gene TRBJ2-3; 9 nucleotides agree with TRBD1. This TCR was sampled from a man aged 25 to 40 who had recovered from COVID-19. Sequenced: peripheral blood. In nucleotides, the CDR3 is TGTGCCAGCATAAGACAGGGGGGGGTGGCAGATACGCAGTATTTT. It codes for CASIRQGGVADTQYF.